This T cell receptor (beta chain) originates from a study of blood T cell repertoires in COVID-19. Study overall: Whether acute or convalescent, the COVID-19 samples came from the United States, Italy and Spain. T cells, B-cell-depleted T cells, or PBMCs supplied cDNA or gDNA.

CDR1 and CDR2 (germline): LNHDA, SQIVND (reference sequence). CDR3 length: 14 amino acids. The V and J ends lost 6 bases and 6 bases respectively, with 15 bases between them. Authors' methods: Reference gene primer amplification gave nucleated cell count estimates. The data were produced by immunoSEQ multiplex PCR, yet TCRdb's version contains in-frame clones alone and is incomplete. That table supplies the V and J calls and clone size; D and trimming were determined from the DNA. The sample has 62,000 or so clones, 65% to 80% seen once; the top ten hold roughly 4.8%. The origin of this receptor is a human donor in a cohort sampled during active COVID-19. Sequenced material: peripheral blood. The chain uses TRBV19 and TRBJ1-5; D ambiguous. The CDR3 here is CASSPTLSGQPQHF. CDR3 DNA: TGTGCCAGTAGCCCCACCCTTAGTGGTCAGCCCCAGCATTTT. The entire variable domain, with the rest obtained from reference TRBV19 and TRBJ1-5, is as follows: DGGITQSPKYLFRKEGQNVTLSCEQNLNHDAMYWYRQDPGQGLRLIYYSQIVNDFQKGDIAEGYSVSREKKESFPLTVTSAQKNPTAFYLCASSPTLSGQPQHFGDGTRLSIL.